This T cell receptor beta chain was captured by sequencing in a study of post-analysis software for immune sequencing data. Study-wide findings and caveats: Normalized Chao1 diversity was significantly reduced in patients versus controls. Samples from one preparation batch, clustered by F measure, grouped strongly together. There were a few TRBV segments more frequent in patients than controls, and TRBV5-6, TRBV5-1 and TRBV20-1 were among them.

Trimming took 3 bases from V and 6 from J, leaving 5 bases between them. This CDR3 spans 11 amino acids. This clonotype was observed at least ten times. Its target is unknown. Built from TCR beta cDNA, the libraries had unique molecular identifiers in them. MiXCR, applied by TCRdb to the PCR reads, yields one record per CDR3 protein. The sample has 150,000 to 200,000 distinct CDR3 sequences; approximately 31% are singletons. The source of this sequence is a girl between 5 and 17 years old with multiple sclerosis. The sample consisted of blood. J is TRBJ1-2 and V is TRBV12-3 or TRBV12-4; D remains unclear. In DNA form, the CDR3 reads TGTGCCAGCAGTTTCGGCCATGGCTACACCTTC. Protein product: CASSFGHGYTF.